The source of this T cell receptor beta chain is a study of cytomegalovirus exposure and HLA in healthy donors (dated by TCRdb to about 2017). Regarding the complete study: An earlier analysis of some 600 of the donors reported 276 Gb of sequence data and around 100 million unique TCR beta sequences obtained from some 170 million T cells. Approximately 300 gigabases of sequencing data and 75 million to 85 million unique TCR sequences made up an early release that covered 640 HLA-typed donors. The genetic ancestry cluster associated with self-reported Caucasian donors included 80% to 90% of the 350 to 500 genotyped donors. The aim of the study was to test whether cataloging public T cell receptors could identify signatures of past pathogen exposure. Using immunosequencing, the study profiled T cell repertoires from fewer than 700 subjects and related those repertoires to cytomegalovirus serostatus. Along with the approximately 650-subject first cohort, a separate validation cohort of over 90 different subjects was used. The study combined high-throughput TCR immunosequencing, statistical association of individual TCRs with disease status, and machine learning to predict cytomegalovirus infection status. A later analysis re-examined previously published TCR beta repertoires from roughly 650 donors and added high-resolution HLA genotyping to investigate patterns of TCR occurrence. The later analysis used no new phenotypic data to find candidate immune exposures, relying instead on TCR beta sequences and their occurrence across donors. To decide whether each TCR beta V gene segment behaved as functional or pseudogenic, an earlier analysis of approximately 620 of the donors relied on high-throughput TCR beta sequencing. Donor age, sex, ethnicity and CMV serostatus were collected together with the repertoire data. In a later genetic analysis, genome-wide SNP genotypes for about three fifths of the 666 donors were used, and that subset was treated as a discovery cohort. Every repertoire in the discovery cohort had been generated on one and the same sequencing platform. HLA typing included class I and class II loci at four-digit resolution. The number of typed donors differed by locus: about 629-640 for A, B, C, DRB1 and DQB1; 500 to 550 for DQA1; 606 for DPA1; and roughly 450 for DPB1. About 5 DR-DQ haplotypes were handled as single units for association and clustering, since linkage in the cohort was strong. On average, approximately 250,000 unique TCR beta nucleotide sequences were sequenced per donor among several hundred genotyped donors of the cohort, with roughly 18% of those sequences being non-productive.

Preparation of the library involved the immunoSEQ multiplex PCR assay. The multiplex PCR relied on a mix of 60 forward primers for TCR Vbeta segments and 13 reverse primers for TCR Jbeta segments. The CDR3 region of rearranged TCR beta genes was amplified from genomic DNA with a multiplex PCR assay. Amplified TCR beta libraries were sequenced as 87-base-pair reads on the Illumina HiSeq System. From the authors' description of their analysis: A later analysis counted about 80 million unique TCR beta chains across the 600 to 850 repertoires, and 9.5 million to 11 million of these chains were shared by at least two donors. Raw reads were error-corrected and collapsed into unique sequences with a nearest-neighbor algorithm that merged closely related sequences to remove PCR and sequencing errors. CDR3 sequences were aligned to IMGT reference sequences to assign V, D and J gene segments. For a sequence to be retained, at least a six-nucleotide match to both a V gene segment and a J gene segment was required. A rearrangement counted as productive if the CDR3 had no stop codons and remained in frame with V and J, and every other rearrangement counted as non-productive. Following IMGT convention, CDR3 was defined as the stretch from the second conserved V-encoded cysteine up to the conserved J-encoded phenylalanine. The earlier analysis of about 590 of the donors excluded sequences that lacked an unambiguous match to a single V gene segment. An earlier analysis of a few hundred of the donors classified V segments as functional when productive rearrangements were above 56.7% and as segregating when the standard deviation between donors was above 5%. A statistical classification framework was built to diagnose cytomegalovirus status from the catalog of TCR beta chain sequences. V and J gene assignment, in a later analysis, came from comparing TCR nucleotide sequences with IMGT/GENE-DB human TR gene sequences. In a later analysis, CDR3 sequences and most-parsimonious VDJ recombination scenarios were assigned using the TCRdist pipeline. A later analysis defined each TCR beta chain by its CDR3 amino acid sequence plus V-gene family, and excluded reads lacking a unique V-gene family. As a way to deal with suspected cross-contamination and a sequencing artifact, a later analysis dropped 500 to 700 nucleotide sequences that were highly shared and had low generation probability. In a later analysis, a clonal expansion index was calculated for each public chain from normalized within-repertoire ranks of inferred template counts. Generation probabilities in a later analysis came from a VDJ recombination model fitted to out-of-frame rearrangements, and those results were checked against IGoR. Hypergeometric tests were used in a later analysis to score TCR-TCR, TCR-HLA and TCR-CMV co-occurrence, with a repertoire-size bias correction applied to the TCR pairs. A later analysis estimated false discovery rates by permuting HLA or CMV assignments 20 times. In a later analysis, co-occurring TCRs were grouped using DBSCAN, and TCRdist sequence similarity was added for clustering within HLA-allele-positive subsets. Repertoires with fewer than 30,000 or more than 120,000 public chains were left out of co-occurrence clustering, as were five repertoires with anomalous nucleotide sharing. TCRdb retrieved this table from immuneACCESS and kept in-frame rearrangements only. Not all clones are present; in checked studies, unresolved V genes account for under half, and no reason is known for the remainder. That table furnishes V, J and clone size, whereas the DNA furnished D and trimming. This sample holds some 150,000 clones; roughly 80% were observed only once. The ten top clones hold more than 3.5% of the sample.

Trimming costs V 2 bases and J 0 bases, and their ends lie 15 bases apart. The CDR3 covers 17 residues, taking in both the cysteine and the phenylalanine. The DNA shown is the 51-base CDR3, in frame from base 1. The germline V gene gives CDR1 as SGHDT and CDR2 as YYEEEE. The cohort consisted of some 670 healthy bone marrow donors. All cohort members were sampled while nominally healthy, although unrecorded immune exposures were likely present. The donor was CMV seronegative and belonged to the group of roughly 330 seronegative cohort members. A peripheral blood sample was provided by each donor, and peripheral blood mononuclear cells were used for TCR beta sequencing. Genomic DNA was extracted from the blood cell samples with the Qiagen DNeasy Blood Extraction Kit. There are a few counts of this clone. This clone's antigen is unknown. The sample holds no much larger clone one base away, and base qualities are not on file.

The research as a whole found: According to a later analysis, most CMV-associated TCR beta chains appeared to be HLA-restricted, and the HLA associations seemed to be driven largely by CMV exposure. In the study, 164 TCR beta chains were listed as associated with cytomegalovirus. While some public TCRs were present in many individuals, most TCR sequences turned up only very rarely across donors. The only immune exposure information available for the cohort was CMV serostatus. A cluster of highly shared sequence variants was judged likely to represent a technical artifact of the sequencing pipeline. In both the original and validation cohorts, the classifier was reported to diagnose cytomegalovirus status with high specificity and sensitivity. Because some donors lacked HLA typing at each locus, the association tests relied only on the typed subset. In a later analysis, HLA-associated TCR beta chains showed more clonal expansion and lower generation probabilities than non-associated chains that were equally common. A further reported finding was that TCR beta sequences accurately predicted the HLA-A and HLA-B alleles for most subjects in the first cohort. Roughly 17 rarely observed V segments, including chromosome 9 orphons, were excluded from the earlier analysis of a few hundred of the donors because counts were too low. Only TCR beta chains were sequenced in this cohort, and the absence of alpha or paired-chain data limited detectable features. Correlated functional status among segregating V segments might reflect linkage disequilibrium, but an unknown experimental factor could not be ruled out. In vitro tests confirmed that a few of the cytomegalovirus-associated TCR beta chains recognize cytomegalovirus antigens. When HLA alleles, especially DR and DQ, strongly co-occurred, TCR associations were difficult to assign to individual alleles. Roughly uniform sequencing depth across donors was assumed in presence/absence analyses, although this assumption may not hold. The authors suggested that the approach could potentially be generalized to other disease states and immunological phenotypes. Some IMGT-functional V segments, including TRBV6-2 and TRBV6-3, could not be distinguished by the 87-base-pair reads and were therefore excluded. A later genetic analysis reported fewer N-insertions in productive TCRs among donors in an Asian-associated ancestry cluster than the roughly 700-donor mean. In a later analysis, the rate of TCR association differed among HLA loci, with DRB1 alleles having the most associated TCRs and HLA-C alleles having the fewest. In a later analysis, 15,000 to 20,000 TCR beta sequences were associated with specific HLA alleles at a false discovery rate of 0.05. An association between a missense DCLRE1C variant and V-gene and J-gene trimming of TCR beta chains was found in a later genetic analysis and replicated in an independent cohort. In an earlier analysis of 500 to 650 of the donors, most TCR beta V segments appeared in productive rearrangements about 87% or about 30% of the time, broadly matching IMGT annotations. According to a later analysis, parvovirus B19, influenza, CMV and Epstein-Barr virus appeared linked to several top co-occurrence clusters.

This chain is built from TRBV5-6 and TRBJ1-5, and perhaps TRBD1 as D gene, on 5 matching bases. Sequenced: PBMCs. The sequence was collected from a man aged 35-49 years in good health and CMV-seronegative. The nucleotides are TGTGCCAGCAGCTTCCTTAAGGACAAAGATAGCAATCAGCCCCAGCATTTT. Protein translation: CASSFLKDKDSNQPQHF. The reference TRBV5-6 and TRBJ1-5 proteins fill in what lies around the CDR3, so the full variable domain reads DAGVTQSPTHLIKTRGQQVTLRCSPKSGHDTVSWYQQALGQGPQFIFQYYEEEERQRGNFPDRFSGHQFPNYSSELNVNALLLGDSALYLCASSFLKDKDSNQPQHFGDGTRLSIL.